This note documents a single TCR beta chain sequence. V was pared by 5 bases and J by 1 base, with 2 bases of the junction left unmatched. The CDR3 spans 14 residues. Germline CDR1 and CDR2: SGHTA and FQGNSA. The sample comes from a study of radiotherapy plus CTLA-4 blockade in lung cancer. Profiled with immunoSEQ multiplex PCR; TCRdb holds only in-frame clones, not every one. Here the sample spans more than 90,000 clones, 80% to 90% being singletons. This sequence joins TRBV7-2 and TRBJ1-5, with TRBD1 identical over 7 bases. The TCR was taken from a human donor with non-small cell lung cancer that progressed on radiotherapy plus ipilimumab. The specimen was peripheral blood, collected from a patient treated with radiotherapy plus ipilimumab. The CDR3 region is CASSQQGSNQPQHF. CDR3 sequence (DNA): TGTGCCAGCAGCCAACAGGGGAGCAATCAGCCCCAGCATTTT.